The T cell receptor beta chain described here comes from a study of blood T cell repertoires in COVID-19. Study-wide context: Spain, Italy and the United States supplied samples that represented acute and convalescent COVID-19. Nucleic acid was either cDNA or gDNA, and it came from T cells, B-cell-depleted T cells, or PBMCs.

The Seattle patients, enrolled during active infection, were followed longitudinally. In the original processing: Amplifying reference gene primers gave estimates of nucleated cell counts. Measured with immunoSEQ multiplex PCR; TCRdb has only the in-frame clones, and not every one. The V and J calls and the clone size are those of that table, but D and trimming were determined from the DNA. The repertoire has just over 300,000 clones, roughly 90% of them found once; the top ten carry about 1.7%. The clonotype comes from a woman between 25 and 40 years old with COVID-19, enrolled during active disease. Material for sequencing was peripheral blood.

CDR3 in DNA: TGTGCCAGCAGCCAAGATCCGGGGGTAAACTCTGGAAACACCATATATTTT. Translating gives CASSQDPGVNSGNTIYF. This rearrangement joins TRBV4-2 to TRBJ1-3, with a tentative D call TRBD1 (5 bases). The length of the CDR3 is 17 residues. V was pared by 0 bases and J by 0 bases, with 12 bases between. The germline gives CDR1 LGHNA, CDR2 YNFKEQ.